These T cell receptor beta chains were read from a single sample in a study of Ad26.COV2.S vaccination and SARS-CoV-2 variants. TCRdb keeps only in-frame clones here, not all; method: immunoSEQ multiplex PCR. The sample contains 400,000 to 450,000 clones, around 93% of which appear only once. The sample consisted of peripheral blood, taken in a trial of Ad26.COV2.S vaccine versus placebo. These receptors all come from a person between 18 and 65 years old who received the Ad26.COV2.S COVID-19 vaccine or a placebo. Both conserved end residues are part of each CDR3. A D gene is named only where the DNA matches it firmly. Expanded clones are given a class, and other clones once, few, many or no size at all.

D	V	length	J	size	CDR3	DNA
TRBD1	TRBV6-5	14	TRBJ1-5	once	CASRPDRGNQPQHF	TGTGCCAGCAGGCCCGACAGGGGAAATCAGCCCCAGCATTTT
-	TRBV27	15	TRBJ2-4	once	CASSLRGGAFNIQYF	TGTGCCAGCAGTTTAAGAGGGGGGGCCTTCAACATTCAGTACTTC
-	TRBV6-2/TRBV6-3	14	TRBJ2-7	-	CASSQPPLTYEQYF	TGTGCCAGCAGCCAACCCCCGCTTACCTACGAGCAGTACTTC
-	TRBV11-2	14	TRBJ2-7	-	CASSLTGITYEQYF	TGTGCCAGCAGCTTAACAGGAATTACCTACGAGCAGTACTTC
-	TRBV6-5	14	TRBJ2-6	-	CASSYAPGANVLTF	TGTGCCAGCAGTTACGCACCTGGGGCCAACGTCCTGACTTTC
TRBD1	TRBV7-9	14	TRBJ1-5	-	CASGYRGSAGPQHF	TGTGCCAGCGGCTACAGGGGCTCAGCTGGGCCCCAGCATTTT
-	TRBV28	13	TRBJ2-5	-	CASSNGPQETQYF	TGTGCCAGCAGTAACGGCCCCCAAGAGACCCAGTACTTC
-	TRBV19	14	TRBJ1-6	-	CASSIVGQDSPLHF	TGTGCCAGTAGTATAGTCGGACAAGATTCACCCCTCCACTTT
-	TRBV30	14	TRBJ1-1	-	CAWSARIEGTEAFF	TGTGCCTGGAGTGCAAGGATCGAGGGCACTGAAGCTTTCTTT
-	TRBV3-1/TRBV3-2	14	TRBJ2-3	-	CASSQLASTDTQYF	TGTGCCAGCAGCCAACTAGCTAGCACAGATACGCAGTATTTT
-	TRBV5-5	14	TRBJ2-5	-	CASSLGQWQETQYF	TGTGCCAGCAGCTTGGGACAGTGGCAAGAGACCCAGTACTTC
-	TRBV28	15	TRBJ2-7	-	CASSLMFAVNNEQYF	TGTGCCAGCAGTTTAATGTTCGCCGTTAACAACGAGCAGTACTTC
-	TRBV5-1	16	TRBJ2-3	-	CASSSLWRASTDTQYF	TGCGCCAGCAGCTCCCTCTGGCGGGCTAGCACAGATACGCAGTATTTT
-	TRBV4-3	17	TRBJ2-1	-	CASSQTIVGYSYNEQFF	TGCGCCAGCAGCCAAACTATTGTGGGTTACTCCTACAATGAGCAGTTCTTC
TRBD2	TRBV10-3	13	TRBJ2-3	-	CAISVGGTDTQYF	TGTGCCATCAGTGTGGGGGGGACAGATACGCAGTATTTT
-	TRBV28	14	TRBJ1-5	-	CASSLRVSNQPQHF	TGTGCCAGCAGTTTACGAGTTAGCAATCAGCCCCAGCATTTT
TRBD1	TRBV7-9	15	TRBJ2-5	once	CASHPGTGGDETQYF	TGTGCCAGCCACCCCGGGACAGGGGGCGACGAGACCCAGTACTTC
TRBD2	TRBV11-3	14	TRBJ2-3	-	CASSPSGRTDTQYF	TGTGCCAGCAGCCCAAGCGGGAGGACAGATACGCAGTATTTT
-	TRBV4-1	15	TRBJ2-1	once	CASSQVPDSSNEQFF	TGCGCCAGCAGCCAAGTACCGGACAGTTCCAATGAGCAGTTCTTC
-	TRBV3-1/TRBV3-2	16	TRBJ2-2	-	CASSQEGGSYTGELFF	TGTGCCAGCAGCCAAGAGGGCGGGTCTTACACCGGGGAGCTGTTTTTT
-	TRBV7-9	13	TRBJ1-2	-	CASSSVQGRGYTF	TGTGCCAGCAGCTCTGTACAGGGCCGCGGCTACACCTTC
TRBD1	TRBV3-1/TRBV3-2	14	TRBJ2-7	-	CASSRATGSSEQYF	TGTGCCAGCAGTCGTGCGACAGGGTCCTCCGAGCAGTACTTC
-	TRBV19	16	TRBJ1-4	once	CASSAYDARANEKLFF	TGTGCCAGTAGTGCCTACGACGCCAGAGCTAATGAAAAACTGTTTTTT
-	TRBV9	16	TRBJ2-1	-	CASSVRQGNVGSEQFF	TGTGCCAGCAGCGTACGTCAGGGGAACGTGGGCAGTGAGCAGTTCTTC
TRBD1	TRBV30	12	TRBJ1-3	-	CAGTGAGNTIYF	TGTGCCGGGACAGGAGCCGGAAACACCATATATTTT
TRBD2	TRBV10-1	15	TRBJ2-3	-	CASSKGLAGVDTQYF	TGCGCCAGCAGCAAGGGACTAGCGGGGGTAGATACGCAGTATTTT
TRBD1	TRBV9	16	TRBJ2-2	once	CASSGNRGQNTGELFF	TGTGCCAGCAGCGGGAACAGGGGGCAAAACACCGGGGAGCTGTTTTTT
-	TRBV6-2/TRBV6-3	15	TRBJ1-5	-	CASSYTIGGVWTQHF	TGTGCCAGCAGTTACACTATAGGAGGAGTATGGACCCAGCATTTT
-	TRBV29-1	12	TRBJ1-2	-	CSVGRQHYGYTF	TGCAGCGTTGGGCGTCAGCACTATGGCTACACCTTC
-	TRBV20-1	13	TRBJ1-1	-	CSASQGRPDEAFF	TGCAGTGCTAGTCAGGGGCGTCCCGATGAAGCTTTCTTT
-	TRBV19	14	TRBJ2-5	-	CASTPGQLQETQYF	TGTGCCAGTACCCCCGGACAACTTCAAGAGACCCAGTACTTC
-	TRBV7-6	16	TRBJ2-1	-	CASSLGSQRGYNEQFF	TGTGCCAGCAGCTTAGGTTCGCAAAGGGGGTACAATGAGCAGTTCTTC
-	TRBV12-3/TRBV12-4	12	TRBJ2-1	-	CASSLRRSGQFF	TGTGCCAGCAGTTTAAGGCGAAGTGGGCAGTTCTTC
TRBD1	TRBV19	18	TRBJ2-4	-	CASSIGWWTGGIGDIQYF	TGTGCCAGTAGTATAGGTTGGTGGACAGGGGGGATTGGGGACATTCAGTACTTC
TRBD1	TRBV7-9	16	TRBJ2-2	once	CASSFQGAVGTGELFF	TGTGCCAGCAGCTTCCAGGGGGCAGTTGGAACCGGGGAGCTGTTTTTT
TRBD1	TRBV7-2	15	TRBJ1-4	once	CASSFGGQGYEKLFF	TGTGCCAGCAGCTTTGGGGGACAGGGGTACGAAAAACTGTTTTTT
-	TRBV4-3	14	TRBJ1-1	-	CASSQGGGNTEAFF	TGCGCCAGCAGCCAAGGGGGGGGGAACACTGAAGCTTTCTTT
-	TRBV4-3	15	TRBJ1-2	-	CASSQDFPGQVIDTF	TGCGCCAGCAGCCAAGATTTTCCAGGCCAGGTCATCGACACCTTC